This TCR beta chain originates from a study of cytomegalovirus exposure and HLA in healthy donors. The study's findings and limits: Later analysis suggested most CMV-associated TCR beta chains were HLA-restricted.

Both 60 Vbeta primers and 13 Jbeta primers went into the PCR. The data were produced by immunoSEQ multiplex PCR, yet TCRdb's version contains in-frame clones alone and is incomplete. This table holds around 200,000 clones, 85% to 90% found once. Healthy bone marrow donors made up the cohort. The CDR3 runs 13 residues. Germline V gene sequence: CDR1 SEHNR, CDR2 FQNEAQ (reference sequence). The trim removed 2 bases at V and 9 bases at J, leaving 4 bases unmatched. This clone was counted between two and nine times. The antigen remains undetermined. The receptor was derived from a woman younger than 30 in good health and CMV-seronegative. V and J are TRBV7-9 and TRBJ2-1; 7 nucleotides line up with TRBD2. Sequenced material: PBMCs. The CDR3 reads CASSLLGEGEQFF. The CDR3 region has the DNA TGTGCCAGCAGCTTATTGGGGGAGGGTGAGCAGTTCTTC.